A selection of T cell receptor beta chains follows, all from one sample in a study of graft-versus-host responses after intestinal transplantation. Their target antigens are unknown. The repertoire was sequenced with immunoSEQ multiplex PCR; TCRdb's copy has only in-frame clones and lacks some. The sample has around 110,000 clones, approximately 90% seen once. The specimen was unstimulated CD4+ T cells sorted from spleen or lymph node cells, collected before intestinal transplant. Receptors were obtained from a human donor who received an intestinal transplant. CDR3s include the opening cysteine and the closing phenylalanine or tryptophan. Fields, in order: clone size, V gene, J gene, D gene, CDR3 protein, CDR3 DNA. D genes are given only for firm matches. Clone size, where shown, is once, few, many, or a class for clones that have expanded.

>-|TRBV4-2|TRBJ2-1|TRBD2
CASSQATSGAYNEQFF
TGTGCCAGCAGCCAGGCGACTAGCGGAGCCTACAATGAGCAGTTCTTC
>-|TRBV5-1|TRBJ1-1|TRBD1
CASSHRDSSMNTEAFF
TGCGCCAGCAGCCACCGGGACAGCTCCATGAACACTGAAGCTTTCTTT
>-|TRBV5-4|TRBJ2-4|TRBD1
CASSLTGGAKNIQYF
TGTGCCAGCAGCTTAACAGGGGGCGCGAAAAACATTCAGTACTTC
>-|TRBV7-2|TRBJ1-3|-
CASSQRVRTSGNTIYF
TGTGCCAGCAGCCAGCGGGTGCGAACCTCTGGAAACACCATATATTTT
>-|TRBV13|TRBJ2-3|TRBD2
CASSGDVLAGVSDTQYF
TGTGCCAGCAGCGGGGATGTGCTAGCGGGAGTATCAGATACGCAGTATTTT
>-|TRBV12-5|TRBJ1-6|TRBD1
CASGLTGEDNSPLHF
TGTGCTAGTGGTTTGACAGGGGAGGATAATTCACCCCTCCACTTT
>-|TRBV27|TRBJ1-1|-
CASSPPGEVTMNTEAFF
TGTGCCAGCAGTCCCCCCGGGGAGGTGACCATGAACACTGAAGCTTTCTTT
>-|TRBV6-6|TRBJ2-5|-
CATFLGGETQYF
TGTGCCACCTTCCTGGGGGGAGAGACCCAGTACTTC
>-|TRBV4-1|TRBJ2-3|TRBD1
CASSQVVSVRGSTDTQYF
TGCGCCAGCAGCCAAGTCGTATCTGTCAGGGGGTCGACAGATACGCAGTATTTT
>-|TRBV6-1|TRBJ2-4|-
CASSAPGGSPNIQYF
TGTGCCAGCAGTGCCCCCGGGGGTAGTCCCAACATTCAGTACTTC
>few|TRBV30|TRBJ1-2|TRBD1
CAWGDRGRNYGYTF
TGTGCCTGGGGAGACAGGGGGCGTAACTATGGCTACACCTTC
>-|TRBV7-9|TRBJ1-1|-
CASSLGLTVNTEAFF
TGTGCCAGCAGCTTAGGACTGACGGTGAACACTGAAGCTTTCTTT
>-|TRBV7-2|TRBJ2-1|TRBD2
CASSERGGSYNEQFF
TGTGCCAGCAGCGAGCGGGGCGGCTCCTACAATGAGCAGTTCTTC
>-|TRBV5-1|TRBJ2-1|TRBD2
CASNIGTSSYNEQFF
TGCGCCAGCAATATCGGGACTAGCTCCTACAATGAGCAGTTCTTC
>-|TRBV5-1|TRBJ2-1|-
CASSLVVGVGHHEQFF
TGCGCCAGCAGCTTGGTCGTCGGGGTGGGCCATCATGAGCAGTTCTTC
>-|TRBV30|TRBJ1-5|-
CAWSPQGNQPQHF
TGTGCCTGGAGCCCACAGGGAAATCAGCCCCAGCATTTT
>-|TRBV28|TRBJ1-2|-
CASSFSNGYTF
TGTGCCAGCAGTTTTTCAAATGGCTACACCTTC
>-|TRBV6-1|TRBJ1-5|-
CASTSAGLGNQPQHF
TGTGCCAGCACGTCCGCGGGGCTGGGCAATCAGCCCCAGCATTTT
>-|TRBV7-2|TRBJ2-1|-
CASSPGREYNEQFF
TGTGCCAGCAGCCCGGGACGGGAGTACAATGAGCAGTTCTTC
>-|TRBV5-5|TRBJ1-5|-
CASSYGIWGQPQHF
TGTGCCAGCAGCTACGGGATCTGGGGTCAGCCCCAGCATTTT
>few|TRBV6-5|TRBJ2-1|TRBD1
CASSWTGGFSNEQFF
TGTGCCAGCAGCTGGACAGGGGGCTTCTCCAATGAGCAGTTCTTC
>-|TRBV28|TRBJ2-7|-
CASRPGRSLLEQYF
TGTGCCAGCAGGCCGGGGAGGAGCTTATTGGAGCAGTACTTC
>-|TRBV18|TRBJ2-1|TRBD2
CASSPARTSVTPIVYYEQFF
TGTGCCAGCTCACCGGCTAGGACTAGCGTCACCCCCATTGTGTATTATGAGCAGTTCTTC
>-|TRBV29-1|TRBJ2-1|-
CSVELAPAMKQFF
TGCAGCGTTGAACTAGCGCCTGCAATGAAGCAGTTCTTC
>-|TRBV5-1|TRBJ2-2|TRBD2
CASSLVPAGDTGELFF
TGCGCCAGCAGCTTGGTCCCAGCGGGAGACACCGGGGAGCTGTTTTTT
>-|TRBV7-9|TRBJ1-1|-
CASSQNTEAFF
TGTGCCAGCAGTCAGAACACTGAAGCTTTCTTT
>-|TRBV28|TRBJ1-6|-
CASSRAPTGSESPLHF
TGTGCCAGCAGTCGGGCTCCGACCGGGAGCGAGTCACCCCTCCACTTT
>few|TRBV6-1|TRBJ2-5|TRBD2
CASTGGRRGQETQYF
TGTGCCAGCACGGGAGGACGGCGGGGGCAAGAGACCCAGTACTTC
>once|TRBV5-6|TRBJ1-5|TRBD1
CASSLRGQAPGNQPQHF
TGTGCCAGCAGCTTGCGGGGACAGGCTCCGGGCAATCAGCCCCAGCATTTT
>-|TRBV2|TRBJ1-2|TRBD1
CASGQGSGYTF
TGTGCCAGTGGACAGGGATCTGGCTACACCTTC
>-|TRBV9|TRBJ1-4|-
CASSGEAGVREKLFF
TGTGCCAGCAGCGGCGAGGCAGGGGTCAGAGAAAAACTGTTTTTT
>-|TRBV18|TRBJ2-7|-
CASSGGVAPYEQYF
TGTGCCAGCTCAGGAGGGGTGGCCCCCTACGAGCAGTACTTC
>-|TRBV9|TRBJ2-3|TRBD2
CASSGTNTDTQYF
TGTGCCAGCAGTGGGACTAACACAGATACGCAGTATTTT
>-|TRBV7-2|TRBJ2-7|-
CASSYRQGGINEQYF
TGTGCCAGCAGCTACCGACAGGGAGGCATAAACGAGCAGTACTTC
>-|TRBV7-9|TRBJ2-4|-
CASSLLELAKNIQYF
TGTGCCAGCAGCTTACTTGAACTAGCCAAAAACATTCAGTACTTC
>-|TRBV6-5|TRBJ1-6|TRBD1
CASSYLGQRKSPLHF
TGTGCCAGCAGTTACCTGGGACAGCGAAAGTCACCCCTCCACTTT
>-|TRBV5-4|TRBJ1-1|-
CASSSLAMNTEAFF
TGTGCCAGCAGCTCACTAGCGATGAACACTGAAGCTTTCTTT
>-|TRBV6-5|TRBJ1-1|TRBD1
CASSRDRDTEAFF
TGTGCCAGCAGCCGGGACAGGGACACTGAAGCTTTCTTT
>-|TRBV19|TRBJ1-3|-
CASSPGGAGNTIYF
TGTGCCAGTAGCCCTGGGGGGGCTGGAAACACCATATATTTT
>-|TRBV6-1|TRBJ1-6|-
CASSEDSLNSPLHF
TGTGCCAGCAGTGAAGACAGTTTAAATTCACCCCTCCACTTT
>-|TRBV7-8|TRBJ2-5|TRBD2
CASSLVGRGGFQETQYF
TGTGCCAGCAGCTTAGTCGGGAGGGGGGGGTTCCAAGAGACCCAGTACTTC
>-|TRBV10-1|TRBJ2-7|-
CASSESSPGALYEQYF
TGCGCCAGCAGTGAGTCGAGTCCAGGGGCCCTCTACGAGCAGTACTTC
>-|TRBV5-4|TRBJ2-2|TRBD1
CASSLGGQGPYGGELFF
TGTGCCAGCAGCTTGGGGGGACAGGGACCATACGGCGGGGAGCTGTTTTTT
>-|TRBV18|TRBJ2-2|TRBD2
CASSPRTSGSTPNTGELFF
TGTGCCAGCTCACCACGGACTAGCGGGAGTACCCCGAACACCGGGGAGCTGTTTTTT
>-|TRBV2|TRBJ2-4|-
CASSYRRPLAKNIQYF
TGTGCCAGCAGTTACCGGAGGCCCCTAGCCAAAAACATTCAGTACTTC
>few|TRBV6-5|TRBJ1-2|TRBD1
CASSRQGYRDYGYTF
TGTGCCAGCAGTCGACAGGGGTATCGGGACTATGGCTACACCTTC
>-|TRBV5-1|TRBJ1-6|TRBD1
CASSSDRGSPLHF
TGCGCCAGCAGCTCCGACAGGGGTTCACCCCTCCACTTT
>-|TRBV9|TRBJ2-3|TRBD1
CASSVGTGPDTQYF
TGTGCCAGCAGCGTAGGGACAGGGCCAGATACGCAGTATTTT
>-|TRBV19|TRBJ2-7|TRBD2
CASSIDGASGAQYF
TGTGCCAGTAGTATCGATGGTGCCAGCGGGGCGCAGTACTTC
>few|TRBV30|TRBJ1-5|TRBD1
CAWSVQGQPQHF
TGTGCCTGGAGTGTACAGGGGCAGCCCCAGCATTTT
>-|TRBV2|TRBJ1-2|-
CASRSGGANYGYTF
TGTGCCAGTCGTAGCGGAGGGGCTAACTATGGCTACACCTTC
>-|TRBV6-5|TRBJ1-5|-
CASSPGHNSNQPQHF
TGTGCCAGCAGTCCCGGACATAATAGCAATCAGCCCCAGCATTTT
>-|TRBV5-1|TRBJ2-7|-
CASSSGGDSYEQYF
TGCGCCAGCAGCTCTGGCGGAGACTCCTACGAGCAGTACTTC
>-|TRBV7-9|TRBJ2-1|-
CASSLALVYNEQFF
TGTGCCAGCAGCTTAGCGCTAGTTTACAATGAGCAGTTCTTC
>-|TRBV7-3|TRBJ1-1|-
CASSLMGGVDTEAFF
TGTGCCAGCAGCTTAATGGGGGGAGTGGACACTGAAGCTTTCTTT
>-|TRBV10-3|TRBJ2-5|TRBD2
CAISVTSEETQYF
TGTGCCATCAGTGTAACTAGCGAAGAGACCCAGTACTTC
>-|TRBV5-1|TRBJ2-3|-
CASSLVSNDYTDTQYF
TGCGCCAGCAGCTTGGTGAGCAACGACTACACAGATACGCAGTATTTT
>once|TRBV18|TRBJ2-7|-
CASSRGGPDYEQYF
TGTGCCAGCTCACGGGGGGGCCCGGACTACGAGCAGTACTTC
>few|TRBV9|TRBJ1-4|-
CASSVNGGEEKLFF
TGTGCCAGCAGCGTAAACGGAGGGGAAGAAAAACTGTTTTTT
>-|TRBV11-2|TRBJ2-3|TRBD1
CASSSQRGLSTDTQYF
TGTGCCAGCAGCTCACAAAGGGGGCTGAGCACAGATACGCAGTATTTT